The 30 T cell receptor beta chains below were found in one sample sequenced in a study of vaccination and CD4 T cells after COVID-19. The antigens for these receptors are not known. The study sequenced cultured CD4+ T cell DNA using the Oncomine TCR Beta short-read assay. TCRdb re-called the PCR reads through MiXCR, storing one row per CDR3 protein. The sample includes around 21,000 distinct CDR3 sequences, roughly 50% of them seen just once. The treatment here: approximately 9-day PBMC culture with coronavirus spike peptide pools or control peptides (ViraFEST assay). The sequenced sample consisted of CD4+ T cells from blood, cultured in vitro. The receptors shown here come from a human donor who had recovered from COVID-19.

The gene calls are TRBV6-1 and TRBJ2-1; TRBD2 agrees at 8 bases. The germline V gene has CDR1 MNHNS and CDR2 SASEGT. V gave up 7 bases and J gave up 6 bases; unmatched junction bases: 20. The CDR3 extends over 18 amino acids. The CDR3 coding sequence is TGTGCCAGCATAGGACAGCGGGAGAACCCCTTCCGTTTCAATGAGCAGTTCTTC. The encoded protein is CASIGQRENPFRFNEQFF.

The chain has TRBV27 and TRBJ1-6; 9 nucleotides align to TRBD1. The V gene end was trimmed by 3 bases and the J gene end by 5 bases; junction bases not matched to a gene: 5. From germline, CDR1 is MNHEY and CDR2 SMNVEV (reference sequence). The CDR3 is 16 residues long. The CDR3 spells CASSFMDRGNNSPLHF. The CDR3 nucleotides are TGTGCCAGCAGTTTTATGGACAGGGGAAATAATTCACCCCTCCACTTT.

This sequence joins TRBV7-6 and TRBJ1-2, with 8 bases fitting TRBD1. The CDR3 sequence is 14 residues long. Per germline, CDR1 SGHVS and CDR2 FNYEAQ. The V gene end was trimmed by 5 bases and the J gene end by 4 bases; junction bases not matched to a gene: 6. CDR3 bases: TGTGCCAGCAGCCCTGACAGGGGAACCTATGGCTACACCTTC. Residues: CASSPDRGTYGYTF. Combining the CDR3 with reference TRBV7-6 and TRBJ1-2 gives the whole variable domain GAGVSQSPRYKVTKRGQDVALRCDPISGHVSLYWYRQALGQGPEFLTYFNYEAQQDKSGLPNDRFSAERPEGSISTLTIQRTEQRDSAMYRCASSPDRGTYGYTFGSGTRLTVV.

V and J are TRBV6-2 or TRBV6-3 and TRBJ1-2; 10 bases are a match to TRBD1. Per the germline V gene, CDR1 is MNHEY and CDR2 is SVGEGT. V was clipped by 4 bases and J by 4 bases; unmatched bases: 0. The CDR3 loop spans 13 amino acids. For the CDR3, the DNA is TGTGCCAGCAGTTGGGACAGGGGCTATGGCTACACCTTC. This encodes CASSWDRGYGYTF.

This clonotype was counted only a few times. The chain links TRBV24-1 to TRBJ2-1; 7 bases agree with TRBD2. The J segment lost 4 bases and the V segment lost 3 bases, leaving 14 bases of the junction unmatched. This CDR3 region has 18 residues. The V gene's germline CDR1 is KGHDR and CDR2 SFDVKD. The CDR3 region has the DNA TGTGCCACCAGTGATCCAGGCGACGGGGGGAAGGGATACAATGAGCAGTTCTTC. It codes for CATSDPGDGGKGYNEQFF.

The CDR3 region has the DNA TGTGCCAGCCGGTCACCGGGGACCCCGAGTGGCTACACCTTC. Translation: CASRSPGTPSGYTF. The chain carries TRBV7-2 and TRBJ1-2, with D possibly TRBD1 on 5 matching bases. Germline values: CDR1 SGHTA, CDR2 FQGNSA. V was clipped by 8 bases and J by 7 bases, with 20 bases between them. This CDR3 comprises 14 residues.

There are a few counts of this clonotype. The chain joins TRBV28 to TRBJ1-5; D is ambiguous. The CDR3 totals 14 residues. V was pared by 3 bases and J by 5 bases, with 11 bases between. CDR1 is MDHEN, CDR2 SYDVKM, per germline. Here the CDR3 reads CASSFYGLDQPQHF. Written as DNA, the CDR3 is TGTGCCAGCAGTTTCTACGGTTTGGATCAGCCCCAGCATTTT.

The chain combines TRBV28 with TRBJ2-2; TRBD1 aligns across 9 bases. CDR1 is MDHEN, CDR2 SYDVKM, per germline. Trimming took 6 bases from V and 1 from J; bases not matched to a gene: 3. The CDR3 is 15 residues long. CDR3 residues: CASRRQGVNTGELFF. CDR3 DNA sequence: TGTGCCAGCAGGCGACAGGGGGTGAACACCGGGGAGCTGTTTTTT.

In this sample, this clonotype turned up a few times. The chain has TRBV28 and TRBJ2-3; D possibly corresponds to TRBD2 (5 bases). Per the germline V gene, CDR1 is MDHEN and CDR2 is SYDVKM. V was cut by 6 bases and J by 3 bases, with 16 bases left in between. This CDR3 has 15 amino acids. The CDR3: CASSPTRATTDTQYF. CDR3 nucleotide sequence: TGTGCCAGCAGCCCCACTAGGGCAACTACAGATACGCAGTATTTT.

V gene TRBV20-1 combines with J gene TRBJ1-3; D gene ambiguous. This CDR3 is built from 12 residues. CDR1 and CDR2 (germline): DFQATT, SNEGSKA (reference sequence). The CDR3 is CNTDSAGNTIYF. The CDR3 coding sequence is TGCAATACTGATTCTGCGGGAAACACCATATATTTT.

With regard to this clonotype: A read error may account for a junction end that differs from germline. J is TRBJ1-1 and V is TRBV7-2; D remains ambiguous. The CDR3 totals 15 residues. Germline CDR1 SGHTA, CDR2 FQGNSA. DNA of the CDR3: TGTGCCAGCATCTTAGAGGACCCTCGGTTGTCTGAAGCTTTCTTT. This encodes CASILEDPRLSEAFF.

The gene calls are TRBV11-3 and TRBJ2-2; the match to TRBD2 covers 14 bases. The CDR3 contains 19 residues. Germline CDR1 SGHNT, CDR2 YENEEA. With V trimmed by 5 bases and J by 3 bases, 11 bases remained unmatched. Here the CDR3 reads CASSLRGLAGGPYTGELFF. CDR3 coding DNA: TGTGCCAGCAGCCTGAGAGGACTAGCGGGGGGTCCCTACACCGGGGAGCTGTTTTTT.

The V and J genes are TRBV7-2 and TRBJ2-3; the D is unclear. The CDR3 consists of 11 residues. V was cut by 3 bases and J by 6 bases, with 4 bases left in between. Germline V gives CDR1 SGHTA, CDR2 FQGNSA. The CDR3 sequence is CASSFGDTQYF. CDR3 sequence (DNA): TGTGCCAGCAGCTTTGGGGATACGCAGTATTTT.

In this sample, this clonotype turned up a few times. V and J are TRBV15 and TRBJ1-3; no reliable D call. The CDR3 runs to 14 residues. Trimming took 1 base from V and 2 from J, leaving 6 bases between them. Germline loops: CDR1 LNHNV, CDR2 YYDKDF (reference sequence). The CDR3 region is CATSRGVAGNTIYF. CDR3 DNA: TGTGCCACCAGCAGAGGGGTGGCTGGAAACACCATATATTTT. The full variable domain, completed using reference TRBV15 and TRBJ1-3, is DAMVIQNPRYQVTQFGKPVTLSCSQTLNHNVMYWYQQKSSQAPKLLFHYYDKDFNNEADTPDNFQSRRPNTSFCFLDIRSPGLGDTAMYLCATSRGVAGNTIYFGEGSWLTVV.

The V and J genes are TRBV18 and TRBJ1-3; D is uncertain. The CDR3 is 15 residues long. Germline V gene data show CDR1 as KGHSH and CDR2 as LQKENI. Trimming stripped 3 bases from V and 0 bases from J, with 9 bases between. The CDR3 DNA follows: TGTGCCAGCTCACCTTCCCCGGGCTCTGGAAACACCATATATTTT. It specifies CASSPSPGSGNTIYF.

This chain uses TRBV18 with TRBJ2-1, with 7 bases that match TRBD1. Germline CDR1 reads KGHSH; CDR2 reads LQKENI. J gave up 5 bases and V 2 bases, and 6 bases lay outside the gene matches. The length of the CDR3 is 15 residues. CDR3 in DNA: TGTGCCAGCTCACCAAGAGGACAGGCTAACAATGAGCAGTTCTTC. This codes for CASSPRGQANNEQFF.

The chain links TRBV15 to TRBJ1-6; D unresolved. V was trimmed by 5 bases and J by 2 bases, leaving 22 bases between them. The germline CDR1 and CDR2 sequences are LNHNV and YYDKDF (reference sequence). This CDR3 spans 19 amino acids. This chain's CDR3 is CATSGAPGQPGTYNSPLHF. DNA for the CDR3: TGTGCCACCAGCGGAGCACCTGGGCAGCCGGGCACCTATAATTCACCCCTCCACTTT. Variable domain in full (rest from reference TRBV15 and TRBJ1-6): DAMVIQNPRYQVTQFGKPVTLSCSQTLNHNVMYWYQQKSSQAPKLLFHYYDKDFNNEADTPDNFQSRRPNTSFCFLDIRSPGLGDTAMYLCATSGAPGQPGTYNSPLHFGNGTRLTVT.

The rearrangement links TRBV11-3 to TRBJ1-2; tentatively, D is TRBD1 (5 bases). The CDR3 has 13 amino acids. Germline CDR1 reads SGHNT; CDR2 reads YENEEA. V dropped 5 bases and J dropped 13 bases, with 20 bases sitting between them. This chain's CDR3 is CASSTQTGTHFTF. DNA for the CDR3: TGTGCCAGCAGCACACAGACCGGGACCCATTTCACCTTC.

This sequence joins TRBV5-1 and TRBJ2-5, with TRBD1 matching 7 bases. Germline CDR1 reads SGHRS; CDR2 reads YFSETQ. The CDR3 runs to 16 residues. V lost 2 bases to trimming and J lost 5 bases; unmatched junction nucleotides: 12. CDR3 nucleotides: TGCGCCAGCAGCTTACTCCGTACAGGGGACGGGGAGACCCAGTACTTC. The encoded protein is CASSLLRTGDGETQYF. The full variable domain, with the rest looked up from reference TRBV5-1 and TRBJ2-5, is KAGVTQTPRYLIKTRGQQVTLSCSPISGHRSVSWYQQTPGQGLQFLFEYFSETQRNKGNFPGRFSGRQFSNSRSEMNVSTLELGDSALYLCASSLLRTGDGETQYFGPGTRLLVL.

V is TRBV29-1 and J is TRBJ2-1; D is ambiguous. The CDR3 is 15 residues long. Germline V gives CDR1 SQVTM, CDR2 ANQGSEA. The V end lost 4 bases, the J end lost 7 bases, and 20 bases lay between the germline ends. The CDR3 spells CSVAYLGIVGNEQFF. DNA of the CDR3: TGCAGCGTTGCTTACCTAGGTATAGTGGGGAATGAGCAGTTCTTC.

The chain uses TRBV6-1 and TRBJ1-6, with TRBD1 as a possible D gene (5 bases). Trimming shortened V by 8 bases and J by 5 bases, and 10 bases separated the two germline ends. CDR1 is MNHNS, CDR2 SASEGT, per germline. The CDR3 extends over 13 amino acids. CDR3 region: CASQGLDNSPLHF. The CDR3 nucleotides read TGTGCCAGCCAGGGCTTAGATAATTCACCCCTCCACTTT.

The table lists this clonotype with a few counts. The chain is built from TRBV11-2 and TRBJ1-2, with TRBD1 identical over 9 bases. Germline CDR1 and CDR2: SGHAT and FQNNGV. CDR3 size: 18 residues. V lost 2 bases to trimming and J lost 0 bases; unmatched junction nucleotides: 10. CDR3 sequence (DNA): TGTGCCAGCAGCTTACTCTCCATCCGGGACAGGGCTAACTATGGCTACACCTTC. It codes for CASSLLSIRDRANYGYTF.

The V gene is TRBV7-9, the J gene TRBJ2-5, with TRBD2 matching over 8 bases. The germline V gene has CDR1 SEHNR and CDR2 FQNEAQ (reference sequence). The ends lost 5 bases at V and 4 bases at J; junction bases unmatched: 9. The CDR3 runs 15 residues. The CDR3 protein is CASSPQAGVGETQYF. In nucleotides, the CDR3 is TGTGCCAGCAGCCCCCAAGCGGGAGTGGGAGAGACCCAGTACTTC.

The CDR3 is CASSSRDRGAGELFF. The CDR3, as DNA: TGTGCCAGTAGTTCCCGGGACAGGGGCGCCGGGGAGCTGTTTTTT. V gene TRBV19 combines with J gene TRBJ2-2; 10 nucleotides line up with TRBD1. This CDR3 is 15 amino acids long. With 5 bases clipped from V and 6 bases from J, the junction kept 6 bases outside the gene matches. Looked up from germline, CDR1 is LNHDA and CDR2 is SQIVND (reference sequence).

There are a few counts of this clonotype. The rearrangement links TRBV27 to TRBJ1-1; no clear D. The V end lost 3 bases, the J end lost 1 base, and 12 bases lay between the germline ends. This CDR3 is built from 15 residues. CDR1 and CDR2 (germline): MNHEY, SMNVEV (reference sequence). The CDR3 DNA is TGTGCCAGCAGTTTGAATACGGGAAGGAACACTGAAGCTTTCTTT. Its protein product is CASSLNTGRNTEAFF.

The chain couples TRBV7-9 to TRBJ1-6; D gene uncertain. The CDR3 is 15 amino acids. Germline CDR1 reads SEHNR; CDR2 reads FQNEAQ (reference sequence). The V and J ends lost 11 bases and 6 bases respectively, with 20 bases between them. The CDR3 nucleotides are TGTGCCGGCTCTCCCCGGGGAGGAATTAATTCACCCCTCCACTTT. The encoded protein is CAGSPRGGINSPLHF.

This clonotype was picked up a small number of times. The chain combines TRBV15 with TRBJ2-7; TRBD2 aligns across 7 bases. CDR3 size: 13 residues. The V segment lost 0 bases and the J segment 6 bases; nucleotides outside the gene matches: 2. Looked up from germline, CDR1 is LNHNV and CDR2 is YYDKDF (reference sequence). Here the CDR3 reads CATSRDGGTEQYF. The CDR3 DNA reads TGTGCCACCAGCAGAGACGGGGGGACCGAGCAGTACTTC.

The V call is TRBV6-1, the J call TRBJ2-7; TRBD1 might be the D (5 bases). CDR3 size: 15 residues. In germline, CDR1 is MNHNS, CDR2 SASEGT. With 5 bases removed from V and 0 bases from J, the gap between germline ends came to 14 bases. CDR3 nucleotides: TGTGCCAGCAGTCACCCTACTGGGGCCTCCTACGAGCAGTACTTC. Amino acids: CASSHPTGASYEQYF.

The rearrangement links TRBV10-3 to TRBJ2-3; 10 positions agree with TRBD2. Germline V gives CDR1 ENHRY, CDR2 SYGVKD. The V segment lost 7 bases and the J segment 3 bases; nucleotides outside the gene matches: 10. CDR3 length: 16 residues. CDR3 DNA sequence: TGTGCCATCAAGGCCCCAGCGGGGGGGCTGACAGATACGCAGTATTTT. As protein: CAIKAPAGGLTDTQYF.

This clonotype was seen a single time. The J gene is TRBJ1-5, the V gene TRBV7-2; D is ambiguous. The germline V gene encodes CDR1 SGHTA and CDR2 FQGNSA. Trimming took off 0 bases at V and 4 bases at J, with 7 bases between the two ends. There are 14 residues in the CDR3. The CDR3 spells CASSLASGNQPQHF. The CDR3, as DNA: TGTGCCAGCAGCTTAGCGTCAGGAAATCAGCCCCAGCATTTT.